A single sample gave rise to the 27 T cell receptor beta chains below, sequenced in a study of CD4 T cell repertoires in COVID-19. Clones were read by immunoSEQ multiplex PCR, and TCRdb kept only the in-frame ones, dropping some. The data show more than 65,000 clones, with around four fifths seen just once and 0.45% to 0.6% held by the top ten. The sequencing used CD4+ T cells from peripheral blood, collected after recovery from COVID-19. Receptors were obtained from a human donor who had COVID-19.

As concerns this clone: At one end, the junction sequence differs from germline, possibly due to a read error. Other DNA sequences within the sample encode an identical CDR3. This chain connects TRBV5-1 to TRBJ1-3; D unclear. The CDR3 extends over 15 amino acids. CDR1 and CDR2 from the germline V gene are SGHRS and YFSETQ. As DNA, the CDR3 is TGCGCCAGCAGCTTGTCCGGAAACTCTGGAAACACCATATACTTT. This encodes CASSLSGNSGNTIYF.

This chain joins TRBV6-5 and TRBJ2-3; D uncertain. CDR1 and CDR2 (germline): MNHEY, SVGAGI. The CDR3 length is 13 residues. The V and J ends lost 5 bases and 2 bases respectively, with 8 bases between them. The CDR3 spells CASSSTLTDTQYF. CDR3 coding DNA: TGTGCCAGCAGTAGTACCCTCACAGATACGCAGTATTTT.

The chain carries TRBV7-2 and TRBJ2-3; 7 bases align to TRBD2. The CDR3 has 14 amino acids. CDR1 and CDR2 from the germline V gene are SGHTA and FQGNSA. Germline trimming cut 0 bases from V and 8 bases from J; bases unmatched to any gene: 5. The DNA of the CDR3 is TGTGCCAGCAGCTTAGCGCTAGCGGAGGGTACGCAGTATTTT. Translation gives CASSLALAEGTQYF. The whole variable domain, filled in from reference TRBV7-2 and TRBJ2-3, reads GAGVSQSPSNKVTEKGKDVELRCDPISGHTALYWYRQSLGQGLEFLIYFQGNSAPDKSGLPSDRFSAERTGGSVSTLTIQRTQQEDSAVYLCASSLALAEGTQYFGPGTRLTVL.

The rearrangement links TRBV6-6 to TRBJ1-1, with D unresolved. Germline CDR1 and CDR2: MNHNY and SVGAGI (reference sequence). The CDR3 is 12 residues long. Trimming left V 2 bases short and J 8 bases short, with 9 bases between. This chain's CDR3 is CASSYGSLEAFF. Written as DNA, the CDR3 is TGTGCCAGCAGTTACGGGTCCCTCGAAGCTTTCTTT.

The chain links TRBV12-3 or TRBV12-4 to TRBJ1-5; D ambiguous. The V gene lost 6 bases and the J gene lost 6 bases, with 9 bases spanning the gap. This CDR3 has 12 residues. The CDR3 loop reads CASSHQLQPQHF. The CDR3 nucleotides are TGTGCCAGCAGCCACCAACTTCAGCCCCAGCATTTT.

The rearrangement links TRBV30 to TRBJ1-1; D uncertain. The CDR3 spans 13 residues. The ends were cut back, 2 bases at V and 3 bases at J, with 10 bases in the middle. Germline CDR1 GTSNPN, CDR2 SVGIG (reference sequence). CDR3 coding DNA: TGTGCCTGGAGTCTTCGTGCGGACACTGAAGCTTTCTTT. Amino acids: CAWSLRADTEAFF.

The chain has TRBV27 and TRBJ1-4; weak D call: TRBD1 (5 bases). V lost 5 bases, J lost 6 bases, and 13 bases lay in between. CDR1 MNHEY and CDR2 SMNVEV come from the germline V gene (reference sequence). The CDR3 totals 14 residues. The CDR3 bases are TGTGCCAGCAGTCCTTGGGGGGGGGATGAAAAACTGTTTTTT. Encoded protein: CASSPWGGDEKLFF.

This chain links TRBV11-2 with TRBJ2-5, with 7 nucleotides matching TRBD2. From germline, CDR1 is SGHAT and CDR2 FQNNGV. Losses at the gene ends were 3 bases for V and 5 bases for J; bases not matched to a gene: 6. The CDR3 covers 14 residues. The CDR3 DNA is TGTGCCAGCAGCTTTGTCGCGGGAGCGGAGACCCAGTACTTC. It specifies CASSFVAGAETQYF.

This chain uses TRBV5-4 with TRBJ2-7, with unresolved D. The CDR3 loop spans 12 amino acids. Germline V gives CDR1 SGHNT, CDR2 YYREEE (reference sequence). The V gene lost 0 bases and the J gene lost 6 bases, with 7 bases spanning the gap. CDR3 sequence: CASSLVRSEQYF. CDR3 sequence (DNA): TGTGCCAGCAGCTTGGTACGTAGCGAGCAGTACTTC. Supplemented by reference TRBV5-4 and TRBJ2-7, the full variable domain reads ETGVTQSPTHLIKTRGQQVTLRCSSQSGHNTVSWYQQALGQGPQFIFQYYREEENGRGNFPPRFSGLQFPNYSSELNVNALELDDSALYLCASSLVRSEQYFGPGTRLTVT.

The chain employs TRBV7-2 and TRBJ1-5; perhaps TRBD1 as D (6 bases). V gave up 5 bases and J gave up 3 bases, with 14 bases separating them. The CDR3 runs to 15 residues. Germline values: CDR1 SGHTA, CDR2 FQGNSA. The chain's CDR3 is CASSLSRGNNQPQHF. The CDR3 DNA reads TGTGCCAGCAGCCTAAGCAGGGGAAACAATCAGCCCCAGCATTTT.

The chain combines TRBV5-1 with TRBJ1-5; D is uncertain. The germline V gene has CDR1 SGHRS and CDR2 YFSETQ. V lost 10 bases and J 0 bases, leaving 17 bases between the germline ends. CDR3 length: 15 amino acids. In DNA form, the CDR3 reads TGCGCCTCACGCCCAGGTTTTGTTAGCAATCAGCCCCAGCATTTT. It specifies CASRPGFVSNQPQHF.

This chain uses TRBV25-1 with TRBJ2-7, with D perhaps matching TRBD1 (6 bases). The CDR3 length is 15 residues. CDR1 is MGHDK, CDR2 SYGVNS, per germline. The V end lost 10 bases, the J end lost 1 base, and 20 bases lay between the germline ends. The CDR3 protein is CAIHWGRTLSYEQYF. The DNA of the CDR3 is TGTGCCATCCACTGGGGGCGAACTCTTTCCTACGAGCAGTACTTC.

In this sample, this clone turned up a few times. V gene TRBV28 combines with J gene TRBJ1-2, with D possibly TRBD1 on 6 matching bases. The V gene's germline CDR1 is MDHEN and CDR2 SYDVKM. The CDR3 is 14 amino acids. V shed 6 bases and J shed 7 bases, with 18 bases lying between them. The CDR3 region has the DNA TGTGCCAGCAGCCAAGGGGGAGTAACGTTTGGCTACACCTTC. Its translation is CASSQGGVTFGYTF.

The chain has TRBV9 and TRBJ2-5; 8 bases match TRBD2. CDR1 SGDLS and CDR2 YYNGEE come from the germline V gene. There are 17 residues in the CDR3. V was pared by 5 bases and J by 4 bases, with 16 bases of the junction left unmatched. The CDR3 loop reads CASSPGASGSGGETQYF. The CDR3 DNA sequence: TGTGCCAGCAGTCCCGGGGCTAGCGGGTCGGGAGGAGAGACCCAGTACTTC.

This chain joins TRBV19 and TRBJ1-6, with TRBD1 as a possible D gene (6 bases). Germline V CDR1 and CDR2: LNHDA, SQIVND (reference sequence). The ends were cut back, 5 bases at V and 6 bases at J, with 14 bases in the middle. The CDR3 spans 15 residues. In DNA form, the CDR3 reads TGTGCCAGTAGTGTCCGACAGGTTCTTAATTCACCCCTCCACTTT. Amino acid sequence: CASSVRQVLNSPLHF.

The rearrangement joins TRBV19 to TRBJ2-3, with D unclear. This CDR3 has 17 residues. Germline V gene data show CDR1 as LNHDA and CDR2 as SQIVND (reference sequence). The V end was cut by 5 bases, the J end by 0 bases, with 18 bases between. In DNA, the CDR3 is TGTGCCAGTAGTCCCCGACCAAATTCCGTTAGCACAGATACGCAGTATTTT. This encodes CASSPRPNSVSTDTQYF.

This sequence joins TRBV18 and TRBJ2-7; TRBD2 matches at 10 bases. Germline V lookup: CDR1 KGHSH, CDR2 LQKENI. With V trimmed by 4 bases and J by 5 bases, 5 bases remained unmatched. This CDR3 contains 14 residues. CDR3 protein: CASSRIAGGNEQYF. The CDR3 DNA reads TGTGCCAGCTCACGGATAGCGGGAGGAAACGAGCAGTACTTC.

The chain couples TRBV6-5 to TRBJ1-2; TRBD1 might be the D (5 bases). Deletions cut 6 bases from V and 6 bases from J, with 17 bases between. CDR1 and CDR2 (germline): MNHEY, SVGAGI. This CDR3 is built from 14 residues. DNA for the CDR3: TGTGCCAGCAGCATTACAGGTTTCTCGGATGGCTACACCTTC. It encodes CASSITGFSDGYTF.

The chain links TRBV12-3 or TRBV12-4 to TRBJ1-5; D remains ambiguous. The ends were cut back, 2 bases at V and 3 bases at J, with 5 bases in the middle. The CDR3 covers 13 residues. CDR3 bases: TGTGCCAGCAGTTTAAGCCCCAATCAGCCCCAGCATTTT. It yields the protein CASSLSPNQPQHF.

There are a few counts of this clone. This chain links TRBV6-5 with TRBJ1-4, with D tentatively TRBD1 (5 bases). This CDR3 is 14 amino acids long. V lost 8 bases and J 3 bases, leaving 13 bases between the germline ends. Germline-derived CDR1 and CDR2 are MNHEY and SVGAGI. CDR3 nucleotide sequence: TGTGCCAGCCGAGTGACAGCCTCTAATGAAAAACTGTTTTTT. Residues: CASRVTASNEKLFF.

The rearrangement joins TRBV21-1 to TRBJ2-1; the tabulated D call, TRBD2, remains unverified against the DNA. TRBV21-1 is flagged as a pseudogene. The CDR3 is 15 residues long. CDR3 protein: CASSRSTSPVGEQFF. The CDR3 DNA sequence: TGTGCCAGCAGCCGGTCGACTAGTCCCGTTGGTGAGCAGTTCTTC.

This chain links TRBV5-1 with TRBJ2-5; D is unresolved. CDR3 length equals 13 residues. V lost 6 bases and J 5 bases, leaving 14 bases between the germline ends. CDR1 and CDR2 from the germline V gene are SGHRS and YFSETQ. The CDR3 is CASKRPPAETQYF. The CDR3 DNA reads as TGCGCCAGCAAACGACCACCAGCGGAGACCCAGTACTTC.

J is TRBJ1-2 and V is TRBV10-2; D not certain. The CDR3 length is 13 residues. Between the trimmed V and J ends, which lost 6 bases and 8 bases, there was a span of 16 bases. The V gene's germline CDR1 is WSHSY and CDR2 SAAADI. The CDR3, as DNA: TGCGCCAGCAGGGATCCCGACCTTGAGGGCTACACCTTC. Protein sequence: CASRDPDLEGYTF.

This clone was counted a few times. The CDR3 region is CASSPRSSEKLFF. CDR3 DNA sequence: TGTGCCAGCAGCCCCCGCAGCAGTGAAAAACTGTTTTTT. The chain recombines TRBV3-1 (or the pseudogene TRBV3-2) with TRBJ1-4; D gene ambiguous. The V end lost 4 bases, the J end lost 7 bases, and 10 bases lay between the germline ends. CDR1 and CDR2 from the germline V gene are LGHDT and YNNKEL (reference sequence). The CDR3 contains 13 residues.

The chain combines TRBV10-3 with TRBJ2-7, with 7 nucleotides matching TRBD1. Germline assignment: CDR1 ENHRY and CDR2 SYGVKD. V shed 2 bases, J shed 4 bases, and the junction held 5 bases outside the gene matches. CDR3 length: 14 amino acids. CDR3 protein: CAISEEGGSYEQYF. The CDR3 DNA sequence: TGTGCCATCAGTGAGGAAGGGGGCTCGTACGAGCAGTACTTC.

The CDR3, as DNA: TGTGCCAGCGCACAGGGCCCTAATGAAAAACTGTTTTTT. Its translation: CASAQGPNEKLFF. J is TRBJ1-4 and V is TRBV2, with a possible D match to TRBD1 (6 bases). This CDR3 contains 13 residues. CDR1 SNHLY and CDR2 FYNNEI come from the germline V gene. Trimming took off 8 bases at V and 3 bases at J, with 10 bases between the two ends.

This chain's CDR3 is CASSFPGRYEQYF. CDR3 bases: TGTGCCAGCAGTTTCCCCGGGAGATACGAGCAGTACTTC. The chain has TRBV28 and TRBJ2-7; D perhaps matches TRBD2 (6 bases). Germline CDR1 reads MDHEN; CDR2 reads SYDVKM. Trimming took off 3 bases at V and 4 bases at J, with 10 bases between the two ends. The CDR3 loop spans 13 amino acids.